These T cell receptor beta chains were read from a single sample in a study of blood T cell repertoires in COVID-19. Data came from immunoSEQ multiplex PCR; TCRdb stores just in-frame clones and leaves some out. The sample yields a few hundred thousand clones, approximately 90% seen once. Sequencing was done on a sample of PBMCs or T cells enriched from blood (not recorded which). These receptors were taken from a man aged 35-49 years who had recovered from COVID-19. CDR3s include the opening cysteine and the closing phenylalanine or tryptophan. The D gene is left open where the match is weak. A row's size may be missing; if present it is once, few, many or a size class.

V gene,J gene,D gene,clone size,CDR3 DNA,CDR3 protein
TRBV7-9,TRBJ1-4,TRBD1,few,TGTGCCAGCAGTCAGACAGGGCTTCCTCGAGGCACTAATGAAAAACTGTTTTTT,CASSQTGLPRGTNEKLFF
TRBV11-2,TRBJ2-1,TRBD2,NA,TGTGCCAGCAGCTTCGCTAGCGGGATCAGGAGTGAGCAGTTCTTC,CASSFASGIRSEQFF
TRBV28,TRBJ2-7,NA,NA,TGTGCCAGCAACCAAGACAGTCCCTCCTACGAGCAGTACTTC,CASNQDSPSYEQYF
TRBV29-1,TRBJ2-7,TRBD2,NA,TGCAGCGTGCCGGGGACTAGCGGCTCCTACGAGCAGTACTTC,CSVPGTSGSYEQYF
TRBV6-1,TRBJ1-2,TRBD1,NA,TGTGCCAGCAGTGAAGGGGACAGGGCTTATGGCTACACCTTC,CASSEGDRAYGYTF
TRBV6-5,TRBJ2-7,NA,NA,TGTGCCAGCAGTTACGAGATTTCGAACAGCCCCTACGAGCAGTACTTC,CASSYEISNSPYEQYF
TRBV21-1,TRBJ2-3,NA,once,TGTGCCAGCAGCAAAGCGGGGATCGAACAGGGACTAGCACATTGCACAGATACGCAGTATTTT,CASSKAGIEQGLAHCTDTQYF
TRBV9,TRBJ2-3,TRBD2,NA,TGTGCCAGCAGCGGGGGCGGGGGGGACACAGATACGCAGTATTTT,CASSGGGGDTDTQYF
TRBV6-5,TRBJ2-1,NA,NA,TGTGCCAGCAGTTACCGGGACAAGTCCTACAATGAGCAGTTCTTC,CASSYRDKSYNEQFF
TRBV19,TRBJ1-5,NA,NA,TGTGCCAGTAGTATGATGGGCCCACAGCCCCAGCATTTT,CASSMMGPQPQHF
TRBV7-2,TRBJ1-6,TRBD1,NA,TGTGCCAGCAGCTTAAATTCTGTAACAGGGGGCTCGCGGTCACCCCTCCACTTT,CASSLNSVTGGSRSPLHF